The T cell receptor beta chain described here comes from a study of T cell repertoires in cytomegalovirus infection (dated by TCRdb to between 2017 and 2020). For the study in its entirety: The peptide stimulations were aimed at well-studied HLA-B-restricted epitopes as well as recently identified HLA-C-restricted CMV epitopes, whose presentation resists viral immunomodulation. The HLA type of each donor mattered for the analysis, because public TCR beta signatures pointed to carriage of CMV infection along with the matching HLA type.

Remarks on this clonotype: No cognate antigen has been identified for it. No per-base quality is available; no much larger clone lies one base away.

Explained via the paper, the treatment or condition label denotes: in vitro stimulation with specific CMV peptide epitopes to enrich CMV-specific T cells. V is pruned by 1 base and J by 7 bases, leaving 13 bases of the junction without a gene match. Its CDR3 holds 18 amino acids, cysteine through phenylalanine. The entry retains the CDR3 DNA only, 54 bases that are in frame from base 1. Per the germline V gene, SGHVT is the CDR1 and SQSDAQ is the CDR2. The sequencing machine was an Illumina HiSeq 1500. The public reads were run again by TCRdb, first through fastp at Q25 and then through MiXCR, and only productive beta chains were kept. A single entry per CDR3 protein holds the most common genes and DNA from its merged rows. This sample lists roughly 120,000 distinct CDR3 sequences; under 35% were detected once. Jointly, the top ten make up 41% of the sample. Overall study results and their limits: In both this cohort and an independent cohort of 352 donors, the cumulative frequency of public TCR beta family members distinguished carriers of CMV infection plus the relevant HLA type. In the ex vivo response, HLA-C-restricted CMV-specific TCR beta clonotypes were dominant, and in two of eight donors the single most frequent clonotype came from this HLA-C-restricted group.

The sample in question was CD8+ T cells from cultured PBMCs, obtained from culture after CMV antigen stimulation. The source of this sequence is a human donor in good health (CMV status not recorded). Some clones in this sample may be carry-over from other donors' samples. Here the chain combines TRBV7-4 and TRBJ1-2; TRBD1 aligns with 12 central bases. The DNA sequence is TGTGCCAGCAGCTTAGATTTCGTTCCCCCGGGACAGGGGGCTGGCTACACCTTC. It specifies CASSLDFVPPGQGAGYTF.